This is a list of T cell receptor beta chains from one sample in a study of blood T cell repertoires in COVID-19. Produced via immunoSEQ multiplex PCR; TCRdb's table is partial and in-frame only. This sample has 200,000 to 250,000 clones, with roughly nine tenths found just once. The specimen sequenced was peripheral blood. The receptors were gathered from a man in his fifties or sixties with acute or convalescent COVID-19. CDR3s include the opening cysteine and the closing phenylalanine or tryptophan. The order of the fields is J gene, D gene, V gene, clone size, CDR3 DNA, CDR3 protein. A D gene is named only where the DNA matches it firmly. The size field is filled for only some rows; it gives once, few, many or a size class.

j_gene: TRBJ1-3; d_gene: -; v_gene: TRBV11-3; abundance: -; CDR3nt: TGTGCCAGCAGCTTAGAGGCAAACACCATATATTTT; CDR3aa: CASSLEANTIYF
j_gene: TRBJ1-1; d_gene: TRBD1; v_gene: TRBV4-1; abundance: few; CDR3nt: TGCGCCAGCAGCCCTGGGACAGCTGAAGCTTTCTTT; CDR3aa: CASSPGTAEAFF
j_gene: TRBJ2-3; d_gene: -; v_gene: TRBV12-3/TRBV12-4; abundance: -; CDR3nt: TGTGCCAGCAGTTTAGGGACTTATACGCAGTATTTT; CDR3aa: CASSLGTYTQYF
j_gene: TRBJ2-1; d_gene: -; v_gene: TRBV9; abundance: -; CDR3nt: TGTGCCAGCAGCGTGGGGGGGCTTGGTAATGAGCAGTTCTTC; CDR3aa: CASSVGGLGNEQFF
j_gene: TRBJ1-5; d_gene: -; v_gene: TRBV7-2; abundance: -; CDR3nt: TGTGCCAGCAGCTTAGGGCAGGGGTATCAGCCCCAGCATTTT; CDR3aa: CASSLGQGYQPQHF
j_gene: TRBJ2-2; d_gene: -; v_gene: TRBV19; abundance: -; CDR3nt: TGTGCCAGTAGTGGGAGATTAGCGGCGAACACCGGGGAGCTGTTTTTT; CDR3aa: CASSGRLAANTGELFF
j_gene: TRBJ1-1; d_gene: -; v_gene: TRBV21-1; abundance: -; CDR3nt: TGTGCCAGCAGCATGCGACATAGGCCGAACACTGAAGCTTTCTTT; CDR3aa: CASSMRHRPNTEAFF
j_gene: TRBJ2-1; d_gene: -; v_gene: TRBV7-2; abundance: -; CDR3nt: TGTGCCAGCAGCTTCAGGGGTAATTCCTACAATGAGCAGTTCTTC; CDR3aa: CASSFRGNSYNEQFF
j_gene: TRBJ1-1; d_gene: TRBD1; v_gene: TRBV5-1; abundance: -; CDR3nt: TGCGCCAGCAGCTTGGATGGACAGGGTGGGAACACTGAAGCTTTCTTT; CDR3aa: CASSLDGQGGNTEAFF
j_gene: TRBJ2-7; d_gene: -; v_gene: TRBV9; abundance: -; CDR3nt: TGTGCCAGCAGCGTGGCGGTACGGGGCTACGAGCAGTACTTC; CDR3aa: CASSVAVRGYEQYF
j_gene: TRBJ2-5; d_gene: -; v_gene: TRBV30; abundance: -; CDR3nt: TGTGCCTGGGGAAGGGCGGGGGCAAAAGAGACCCAGTACTTC; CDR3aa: CAWGRAGAKETQYF
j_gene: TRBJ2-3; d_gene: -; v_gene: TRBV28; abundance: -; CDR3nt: TGTGCCATCCCAGGAGAGGGTACAGATACGCAGTATTTT; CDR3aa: CAIPGEGTDTQYF
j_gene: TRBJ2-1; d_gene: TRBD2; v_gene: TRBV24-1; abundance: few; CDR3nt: TGTGCCACCAGTGATGGGACTAGCGGGAGGGCCTCTAATGAGCAGTTCTTC; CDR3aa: CATSDGTSGRASNEQFF
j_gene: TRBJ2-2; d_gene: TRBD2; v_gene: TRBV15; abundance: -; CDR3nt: TGTGCCACCAGCTGGAGACTAGCGGGAGCCGGGGAGCTGTTTTTT; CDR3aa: CATSWRLAGAGELFF
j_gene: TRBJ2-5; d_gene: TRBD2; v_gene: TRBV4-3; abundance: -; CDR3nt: TGCGCCAGCAGCCGCTTCGGGAGGGAGGGGCTCCAAGAGACCCAGTACTTC; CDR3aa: CASSRFGREGLQETQYF
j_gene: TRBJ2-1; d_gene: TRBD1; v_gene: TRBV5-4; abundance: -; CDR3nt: TGTGCCAGCAGCCGGGAGTTACAGGGGGCGCACAATGAGCAGTTCTTC; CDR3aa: CASSRELQGAHNEQFF
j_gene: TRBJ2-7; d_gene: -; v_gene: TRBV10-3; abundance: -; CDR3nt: TGTGCCATCAGTGATAGGAGAGGGTACGACGAGCAGTACTTC; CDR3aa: CAISDRRGYDEQYF
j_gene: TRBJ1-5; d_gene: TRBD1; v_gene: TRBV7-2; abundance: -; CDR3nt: TGTGCCAGCAGCCTAGACAGGGATCAGCCCCAGCATTTT; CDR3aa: CASSLDRDQPQHF
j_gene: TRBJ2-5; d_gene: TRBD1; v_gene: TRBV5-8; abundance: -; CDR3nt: TGTGCCAGCAGACCTTTGACAGGGGCCCGAGGGGAGACCCAGTACTTC; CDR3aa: CASRPLTGARGETQYF
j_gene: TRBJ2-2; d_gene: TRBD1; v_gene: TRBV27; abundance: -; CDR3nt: TGTGCCAGCAGTCCGGGACAGGGGGAGCTGTTTTTT; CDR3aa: CASSPGQGELFF
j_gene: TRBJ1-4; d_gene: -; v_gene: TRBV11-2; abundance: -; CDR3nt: TGTGCCAGCAGCTTAGGGGCCTCTGGGGAAAAACTGTTTTTT; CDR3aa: CASSLGASGEKLFF
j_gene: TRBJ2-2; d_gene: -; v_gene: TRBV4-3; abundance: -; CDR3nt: TGCGCCAGCAGCCAACCCAGGGTATCCGGGGAGCTGTTTTTT; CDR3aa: CASSQPRVSGELFF
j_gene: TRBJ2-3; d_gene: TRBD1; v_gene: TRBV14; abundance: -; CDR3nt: TGTGCCAGCAGCCAAGAGGACCGGGACAGGGGGTTGCGGCAGTATTTT; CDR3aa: CASSQEDRDRGLRQYF
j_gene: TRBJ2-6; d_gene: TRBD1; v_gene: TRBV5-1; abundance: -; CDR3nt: TGCGCCAGCAGCTCCACCCCGGGGACAGGGCCTGGGGCCAACGTCCTGACTTTC; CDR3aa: CASSSTPGTGPGANVLTF
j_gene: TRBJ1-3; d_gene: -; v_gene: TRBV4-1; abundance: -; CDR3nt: TGCGCCAGCAGCCAAGATGATTCAGGGTTCGGAAACACCATATATTTT; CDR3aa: CASSQDDSGFGNTIYF
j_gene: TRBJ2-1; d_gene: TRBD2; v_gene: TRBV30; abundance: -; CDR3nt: TGTGCCTGGAGTGTAGGACTAGCGGGAGAAAATGAGCAGTTCTTC; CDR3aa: CAWSVGLAGENEQFF
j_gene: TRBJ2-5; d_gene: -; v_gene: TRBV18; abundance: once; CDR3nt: TGTGCCAGCTCACCTTCCGTTGGAAGACATGGGACCCAGTACTTC; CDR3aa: CASSPSVGRHGTQYF
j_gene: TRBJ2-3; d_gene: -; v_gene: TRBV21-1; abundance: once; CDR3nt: TGTGCCAGCAGCAGCGGGGGTTCGGGCACAGATACGCAGTATTTT; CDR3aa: CASSSGGSGTDTQYF
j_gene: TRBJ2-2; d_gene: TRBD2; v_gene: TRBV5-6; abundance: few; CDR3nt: TGTGCCAGCACACCAGGACTAGCGGGAGAAGTGGGTGCCGGGGAGCTGTTTTTT; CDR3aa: CASTPGLAGEVGAGELFF
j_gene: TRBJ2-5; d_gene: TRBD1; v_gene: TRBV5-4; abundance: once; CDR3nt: TGTGCCAGCAGCTCGGGCACCCGGACAGGTCGGAGAGAGACCCAGTACTTC; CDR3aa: CASSSGTRTGRRETQYF
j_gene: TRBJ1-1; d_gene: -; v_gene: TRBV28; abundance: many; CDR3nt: TGTGCCAGCGCCCGACAGGCTGAAGCTTTCTTT; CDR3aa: CASARQAEAFF
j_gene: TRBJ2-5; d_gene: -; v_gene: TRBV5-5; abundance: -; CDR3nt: TGTGCCGTATCCCATTGGGGAGCTGGAGAGACCCAGTACTTC; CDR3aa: CAVSHWGAGETQYF
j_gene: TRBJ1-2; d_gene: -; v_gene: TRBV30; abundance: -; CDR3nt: TGTGCCTGGCGCTCAACGCAGGGATTGTGGTATGGCTACACCTTC; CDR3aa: CAWRSTQGLWYGYTF